This T cell receptor beta chain was documented in a study of early T cells in non-severe SARS-CoV-2 infection. This CDR3 has 15 amino acids. Trimming cost V 0 bases and J 2 bases; bases outside gene matches: 1. MiXCR, applied by TCRdb to the 5' RACE reads, yields one record per CDR3 protein. The repertoire holds tens of thousands of distinct CDR3 sequences, approximately 9.7% seen once, with 20% in the top ten. This TCR was recovered from an adult who was a healthcare worker with PCR-confirmed SARS-CoV-2 infection or an uninfected control (not recorded which). The rearrangement joins TRBV12-3 or TRBV12-4 to TRBJ2-5; 9 nucleotides line up with TRBD1. Material for sequencing was whole blood. The CDR3: CASSLAGQGQETQYF. CDR3 sequence (DNA): TGTGCCAGCAGTTTAGCGGGACAGGGTCAAGAGACCCAGTACTTC.